Presented here are 30 T cell receptor beta chains from one specimen sequenced in a study of CD8+CD57+ T cells in acquired aplastic anemia. Profiling of TCR beta VDJ combinations and CDR3 sequences used genomic DNA as template. MiXCR, run by TCRdb on the reads, gives a single entry per CDR3 protein. The sample holds roughly 300,000 distinct CDR3 sequences; 45% to 70% are singletons and the top ten take around 7.6%. Sequencing was performed on sorted CD4+, CD8+, or CD8+CD57+ T cells (not recorded which) from PBMCs. The source is a human donor with severe aplastic anemia or a healthy control (not recorded which).

V is TRBV20-1 and J is TRBJ2-6; possibly TRBD1 or TRBD2 for D (6 bases each). V was pared by 6 bases and J by 1 base, with 16 bases between. CDR1 and CDR2 from the germline V gene are DFQATT and SNEGSKA (reference sequence). CDR3 length: 16 amino acids. The CDR3: CSAEGGTWSGANVLTF. The DNA of the CDR3 is TGCAGTGCCGAGGGGGGAACCTGGTCTGGGGCCAACGTCCTGACTTTC.

This sequence joins TRBV24-1 and TRBJ2-7; tentatively, D is TRBD1 (6 bases). The CDR3 runs 13 residues. Per the germline V gene, CDR1 is KGHDR and CDR2 is SFDVKD. Trimming removed 5 bases from V and 1 base from J, with 8 bases in between. The CDR3 here is CATSAGQSYEQYF. The CDR3 coding sequence is TGTGCCACCAGTGCAGGACAGTCCTACGAGCAGTACTTC.

This clonotype came up many times. An end of the junction does not agree with germline; a read error may underlie this. This chain connects TRBV7-2 to TRBJ2-2, with 8 bases matching TRBD2. CDR3 size: 16 residues. In germline, CDR1 is SGHTA, CDR2 FQGNSA. CDR3 residues: CASSLGGGTNTGELFF. For the CDR3, the DNA is TGTGCCAGCAGTTTAGGCGGGGGGACGAACACCGGGGAGCTGTTTTTT.

This sequence joins TRBV19 and TRBJ2-1, with 8 bases fitting TRBD1. Germline V lookup: CDR1 LNHDA, CDR2 SQIVND (reference sequence). The CDR3 length is 15 residues. The V and J ends lost 6 bases and 2 bases, in that order; junction bases with no gene match: 6. CDR3 bases: TGTGCCAGTAGCGCCAGACAGGGGACCTACAATGAGCAGTTCTTC. It yields the protein CASSARQGTYNEQFF.

This sequence joins TRBV5-5 and TRBJ2-5, with D perhaps matching TRBD1 (5 bases). CDR3 length: 17 residues. Germline assignment: CDR1 SGHKS and CDR2 YYEKEE (reference sequence). The germline V and J ends were trimmed by 4 bases and 5 bases, with 24 bases remaining between them. In DNA form, the CDR3 reads TGTGCCAGCAGCCCTGAGATGGGGCGGTACGGGTGGGAGACCCAGTACTTC. Translation gives CASSPEMGRYGWETQYF.

There are many counts of this clonotype. V usage is TRBV2 and J usage is TRBJ1-2; no clear D gene. CDR1 is SNHLY, CDR2 FYNNEI, per germline. The CDR3 sequence is 15 residues long. Between the trimmed V and J ends, which lost 5 bases and 8 bases, there was a span of 21 bases. This CDR3 reads CASSPVPGFTEGYTF. CDR3 DNA sequence: TGTGCCAGCAGTCCGGTCCCGGGATTTACGGAGGGCTACACCTTC. The whole variable domain, filled in from reference TRBV2 and TRBJ1-2, reads EPEVTQTPSHQVTQMGQEVILRCVPISNHLYFYWYRQILGQKVEFLVSFYNNEISEKSEIFDDQFSVERPDGSNFTLKIRSTKLEDSAMYFCASSPVPGFTEGYTFGSGTRLTVV.

Many counts were recorded for this clonotype. J is TRBJ2-3 and V is TRBV19; D assignment may be TRBD1 or TRBD2 (6 bases each). CDR3 length: 15 amino acids. CDR1 and CDR2 (germline): LNHDA, SQIVND (reference sequence). The V gene lost 3 bases and the J gene lost 4 bases, with 14 bases spanning the gap. The CDR3 is CASSMPSGAADTQYF. The CDR3 nucleotides are TGTGCCAGTAGTATGCCCTCGGGGGCAGCAGATACGCAGTATTTT.

The genes are TRBV5-1 and TRBJ2-3; 15 bases match TRBD2. Germline V gene lookup returns CDR1 SGHRS and CDR2 YFSETQ. V shed 4 bases and J 5 bases; nucleotides not matched to a gene: 8. The CDR3 covers 17 residues. CDR3 coding DNA: TGCGCCAGCAGCCTAGGGACTAGCGGGGGGCCGGGAGATACGCAGTATTTT. Residues: CASSLGTSGGPGDTQYF. Full variable domain (remainder filled in from reference TRBV5-1 and TRBJ2-3): KAGVTQTPRYLIKTRGQQVTLSCSPISGHRSVSWYQQTPGQGLQFLFEYFSETQRNKGNFPGRFSGRQFSNSRSEMNVSTLELGDSALYLCASSLGTSGGPGDTQYFGPGTRLTVL.

This clonotype was found many times. The chain links TRBV19 to TRBJ1-2, with D possibly TRBD1 on 5 matching bases. CDR1 is LNHDA, CDR2 SQIVND, per germline (reference sequence). CDR3 size: 20 residues. V lost 1 base and J 5 bases, leaving 29 bases between the germline ends. The CDR3 sequence is CASSIGRSNRIRDLKYGYTF. The CDR3 DNA reads TGTGCCAGTAGTATAGGGCGCAGTAACCGGATCCGGGACTTGAAATATGGCTACACCTTC.

The chain recombines TRBV9 with TRBJ2-7; TRBD2 agrees at 7 bases. This CDR3 comprises 13 residues. Germline V lookup: CDR1 SGDLS, CDR2 YYNGEE. The trim removed 4 bases at V and 3 bases at J, leaving 4 bases unmatched. The CDR3 nucleotides read TGTGCCAGCAGCACATCGGGGGGCTACGAGCAGTACTTC. Translated, it gives CASSTSGGYEQYF.

The J gene is TRBJ1-1, the V gene TRBV27, with a possible D match to TRBD1 (6 bases). The CDR3 is 17 residues long. The germline V gene encodes CDR1 MNHEY and CDR2 SMNVEV (reference sequence). V gave up 7 bases and J gave up 3 bases, with 24 bases separating them. The CDR3 spells CASTLRGIGGLDTEAFF. The CDR3 bases are TGTGCCAGCACTCTTAGGGGCATTGGGGGCTTGGACACTGAAGCTTTCTTT.

V and J are TRBV10-3 and TRBJ2-1, with 11 bases aligning to TRBD2. This CDR3 has 16 amino acids. V was pared by 6 bases and J by 7 bases, with 11 bases of the junction left unmatched. Germline V gene sequence: CDR1 ENHRY, CDR2 SYGVKD. The CDR3 DNA reads TGTGCCATCAGCGGAGACACTAGCGGGAGTAGGAATGAGCAGTTCTTC. Its protein is CAISGDTSGSRNEQFF.

This clonotype was seen more than once but under ten times. The chain recombines TRBV24-1 with TRBJ1-5; D uncertain. The germline CDR1 and CDR2 sequences are KGHDR and SFDVKD. The V end lost 7 bases, the J end lost 0 bases, and 3 bases lay between the germline ends. CDR3 length equals 12 residues. The CDR3 sequence: CATRNSNQPQHF. In DNA form, the CDR3 reads TGTGCCACCAGGAATAGCAATCAGCCCCAGCATTTT.

This chain connects TRBV29-1 to TRBJ1-1, with 8 bases identical to TRBD1. The CDR3 is 14 residues long. CDR1 and CDR2 from the germline V gene are SQVTM and ANQGSEA. V dropped 4 bases and J dropped 5; count of bases not matched to a gene: 9. CDR3 coding DNA: TGCAGCGTTGTAGGTCAGGGGGCGGCGACTGAAGCTTTCTTT. This encodes CSVVGQGAATEAFF.

This clonotype was seen at least ten times. This sequence joins TRBV7-3 and TRBJ2-5, with TRBD1 as a possible D gene (6 bases). Looked up from germline, CDR1 is SGHTA and CDR2 is FQGTGA. The CDR3 length is 15 residues. Trimming took 5 bases from V and 4 from J, leaving 17 bases between them. This chain's CDR3 is CASSPGQGWGETQYF. The CDR3 nucleotides read TGTGCCAGCAGCCCGGGTCAGGGGTGGGGAGAGACCCAGTACTTC.

The gene calls are TRBV28 and TRBJ2-7; D is ambiguous. The CDR3 consists of 15 residues. V was pared by 5 bases and J by 3 bases, with 17 bases between. CDR1 and CDR2 (germline): MDHEN, SYDVKM. In nucleotides, the CDR3 is TGTGCCAGCAGTCCCCAGGAGACATTAGACTACGAGCAGTACTTC. This encodes CASSPQETLDYEQYF.

The CDR3 sequence is CATMTGPTEAFF. In DNA form, the CDR3 reads TGTGCCACAATGACAGGTCCGACTGAAGCTTTCTTT. The chain uses TRBV19 and TRBJ1-1; D perhaps matches TRBD1 (6 bases). Looked up from germline, CDR1 is LNHDA and CDR2 is SQIVND (reference sequence). The ends were cut back, 10 bases at V and 5 bases at J, with 14 bases in the middle. The CDR3 has 12 amino acids.

Only a few counts were recorded for this clonotype. The chain has TRBV20-1 and TRBJ2-5; tentative D call: TRBD2 (5 bases). The CDR3 totals 14 residues. The V gene's germline CDR1 is DFQATT and CDR2 SNEGSKA (reference sequence). V was pared by 6 bases and J by 4 bases, with 18 bases between. CDR3 region: CSASHTLVLETQYF. CDR3 DNA sequence: TGCAGTGCAAGCCACACACTAGTTTTAGAGACCCAGTACTTC.

The chain is built from TRBV28 and TRBJ2-1, with a weak D call TRBD2 (5 bases). Germline CDR1 MDHEN, CDR2 SYDVKM. The CDR3 extends over 13 amino acids. Trimming left V 8 bases short and J 3 bases short, with 11 bases between. The CDR3 region is CASLPRDYNEQFF. The CDR3 nucleotides are TGTGCCAGCCTCCCGAGGGACTACAATGAGCAGTTCTTC. Full variable domain (remainder filled in from reference TRBV28 and TRBJ2-1): DVKVTQSSRYLVKRTGEKVFLECVQDMDHENMFWYRQDPGLGLRLIYFSYDVKMKEKGDIPEGYSVSREKKERFSLILESASTNQTSMYLCASLPRDYNEQFFGPGTRLTVL.

This clonotype was picked up many times. The chain uses TRBV7-3 and TRBJ2-2; D gene unclear. The CDR3 consists of 15 residues. CDR1 and CDR2 (germline): SGHTA, FQGTGA. V lost 2 bases, J lost 3 bases, and 10 bases lay in between. The chain's CDR3 is CASSLGLVHTGELFF. Written as DNA, the CDR3 is TGTGCCAGCAGCTTAGGTCTAGTGCACACCGGGGAGCTGTTTTTT.

The chain combines TRBV12-3 or TRBV12-4 with TRBJ2-7; no definite D call. The CDR3 spans 12 residues. V lost 6 bases, J lost 8 bases, and 14 bases lay in between. CDR3 nucleotides: TGTGCCAGCAGCGCCCGGTCCCATAAGCAGTACTTC. Translation gives CASSARSHKQYF.

The genes are TRBV25-1 and TRBJ2-3; D remains unclear. The V gene lost 11 bases and the J gene lost 3 bases, with 6 bases spanning the gap. Germline assignment: CDR1 MGHDK and CDR2 SYGVNS. The CDR3 spans 10 residues. This chain's CDR3 is CASSTDTQYF. CDR3 in DNA: TGTGCCTCTAGTACAGATACGCAGTATTTT.

This clonotype has ten or more counts. The chain is built from TRBV6-5 and TRBJ2-7; TRBD1 agrees at 8 bases. The V segment lost 7 bases and the J segment 7 bases; nucleotides outside the gene matches: 6. Per germline, CDR1 MNHEY and CDR2 SVGAGI. The CDR3 runs 12 residues. The CDR3 DNA sequence: TGTGCCAGCAACGGACAGGGCCGGGAGCAGTACTTC. Amino acid sequence: CASNGQGREQYF.

As for this clonotype: Its ends do not fully match the called genes, so a read error is possible. The chain joins TRBV7-8 to TRBJ2-1; tentative D call: TRBD2 (6 bases). The CDR3 is made up of 15 amino acids. Looked up from germline, CDR1 is SGHVS and CDR2 is FQNEAQ. This CDR3 reads CASSVLGQGGNERFF. As DNA, the CDR3 is TGTGCCAGCAGCGTACTAGGGCAGGGAGGCAATGAGCGGTTCTTC.

This chain links TRBV9 with TRBJ2-7; the match to TRBD1 covers 10 bases. Germline V gene sequence: CDR1 SGDLS, CDR2 YYNGEE. The CDR3 totals 15 residues. Trimming removed 0 bases from V and 5 bases from J; junction bases left unmatched: 5. The CDR3 here is CASSVEGTGEDEQYF. In DNA form, the CDR3 reads TGTGCCAGCAGCGTAGAAGGGACAGGGGAGGACGAGCAGTACTTC. The full variable domain, its missing parts supplied by reference TRBV9 and TRBJ2-7, is DSGVTQTPKHLITATGQRVTLRCSPRSGDLSVYWYQQSLDQGLQFLIQYYNGEERAKGNILERFSAQQFPDLHSELNLSSLELGDSALYFCASSVEGTGEDEQYFGPGTRLTVT.

This clonotype came up many times. V usage is TRBV2 and J usage is TRBJ2-7, with 8 bases aligning to TRBD2. Per the germline V gene, CDR1 is SNHLY and CDR2 is FYNNEI. The CDR3 spans 13 residues. Trimming cost V 7 bases and J 3 bases; bases outside gene matches: 5. The CDR3 DNA sequence: TGTGCCAGCACCCGCGCGGGGGGCTACGAGCAGTACTTC. Its translation is CASTRAGGYEQYF.

The chain carries TRBV7-2 and TRBJ2-1; D is uncertain. CDR3 length: 12 residues. V was clipped by 5 bases and J by 10 bases, with 12 bases between them. Per the germline V gene, CDR1 is SGHTA and CDR2 is FQGNSA. This chain's CDR3 is CASSPILWEQFF. The CDR3 coding sequence is TGTGCCAGCAGCCCCATTTTATGGGAGCAGTTCTTC.

This clonotype was detected ten times or more. The rearrangement uses TRBV9 and TRBJ2-3; D gene ambiguous. The germline V gene has CDR1 SGDLS and CDR2 YYNGEE. CDR3 size: 12 residues. Trimming left V 0 bases short and J 8 bases short, with 7 bases between. CDR3 sequence reads: CASSVESTTQYF. The DNA for the CDR3 is TGTGCCAGCAGCGTAGAGTCAACTACGCAGTATTTT.

The sample holds many counts of this clonotype. CDR3 nucleotide sequence: TGTGCCAGCAGCGGACAGGGGGCTTATTCACCCCTCCACTTT. Translated, it gives CASSGQGAYSPLHF. J is TRBJ1-6 and V is TRBV28; 11 nucleotides align to TRBD1. Germline-derived CDR1 and CDR2 are MDHEN and SYDVKM. CDR3 length equals 14 residues. Trimming removed 6 bases from V and 8 bases from J; junction bases left unmatched: 3.

This rearrangement joins TRBV9 to TRBJ2-2; D is tentatively TRBD1 or TRBD2 (5 bases each). The CDR3 length is 15 residues. Trimming removed 0 bases at V and 5 bases at J, with 11 bases between. Per germline, CDR1 SGDLS and CDR2 YYNGEE. In nucleotides, the CDR3 is TGTGCCAGCAGCGTAGGGGACCCCTCTACCGGGGAGCTGTTTTTT. Protein product: CASSVGDPSTGELFF.